These 24 T cell receptor beta chains were sequenced from one sample in a study of blood T cell repertoires in COVID-19. Data came from immunoSEQ multiplex PCR; TCRdb stores just in-frame clones and leaves some out. The data show roughly 220,000 clones, with 65% to 90% seen just once and about 4.1% held by the top ten. The specimen sequenced was PBMCs or T cells enriched from blood (not recorded which). The receptor set was obtained from a woman in her 40s with acute COVID-19.

V is TRBV7-9 and J is TRBJ1-4; 9 bases are shared with TRBD1. Germline assignment: CDR1 SEHNR and CDR2 FQNEAQ (reference sequence). The J segment lost 8 bases and the V segment lost 5 bases, leaving 9 bases of the junction unmatched. This CDR3 contains 15 residues. The CDR3 sequence: CASSLPGTGYEKLFF. The CDR3, as DNA: TGTGCCAGCAGCCTTCCCGGGACAGGGTACGAAAAACTGTTTTTT. Drawing the rest from reference TRBV7-9 and TRBJ1-4, the complete variable domain is DTGVSQNPRHKITKRGQNVTFRCDPISEHNRLYWYRQTLGQGPEFLTYFQNEAQLEKSRLLSDRFSAERPKGSFSTLEIQRTEQGDSAMYLCASSLPGTGYEKLFFGSGTQLSVL.

The rearrangement joins TRBV15 to TRBJ2-7; 9 bases map to TRBD2. The CDR3 consists of 17 residues. V trimming: 3 bases; J trimming: 6 bases; junction bases outside the gene matches: 15. The germline V gene has CDR1 LNHNV and CDR2 YYDKDF (reference sequence). The CDR3 protein is CATSSQGSGRQEFEQYF. The CDR3 DNA sequence: TGTGCCACCAGCAGTCAAGGGAGCGGGAGGCAGGAGTTCGAGCAGTACTTC. The entire variable domain, with the rest obtained from reference TRBV15 and TRBJ2-7, is as follows: DAMVIQNPRYQVTQFGKPVTLSCSQTLNHNVMYWYQQKSSQAPKLLFHYYDKDFNNEADTPDNFQSRRPNTSFCFLDIRSPGLGDTAMYLCATSSQGSGRQEFEQYFGPGTRLTVT.

Details on this clone: The limits of the CDR3 on the DNA are not certain, so only TCRdb's listed CDR3 is given. This chain connects TRBV27 to TRBJ2-7; the table's D call TRBD1 went unverified against the DNA. A total of 16 residues make up the CDR3, ends included. CDR1 and CDR2 from the germline V gene are MNHEY and SMNVEV (reference sequence). CDR3 sequence reads: CASSSSTGSSSYEQYF.

The chain recombines TRBV9 with TRBJ2-3, with 9 bases aligning to TRBD2. CDR3 length: 17 residues. Losses at the gene ends were 0 bases for V and 0 bases for J; bases not matched to a gene: 5. Germline CDR1 reads SGDLS; CDR2 reads YYNGEE. The DNA of the CDR3 is TGTGCCAGCAGCGTAGCTGGGGCGGGAGGGAGCACAGATACGCAGTATTTT. This encodes CASSVAGAGGSTDTQYF.

The table lists this clone with a few counts. V is TRBV29-1 and J is TRBJ2-7, with 7 bases lining up with TRBD2. The V segment lost 8 bases and the J segment 6 bases; nucleotides outside the gene matches: 19. In germline, CDR1 is SQVTM, CDR2 ANQGSEA. The CDR3 totals 15 residues. The CDR3 is CSLGGRAGSSAEQYF. The DNA of the CDR3 is TGCAGCCTGGGAGGGCGGGCCGGGAGTTCGGCCGAGCAGTACTTC.

This sequence joins TRBV7-3 and TRBJ1-6; no firm D call. Germline CDR1 is SGHTA and CDR2 is FQGTGA. V was clipped by 5 bases and J by 8 bases, with 10 bases between them. This CDR3 contains 13 residues. DNA for the CDR3: TGTGCCAGCAGCCGTACCTCGGATTCACCCCTCCACTTT. Translation: CASSRTSDSPLHF.

The chain employs TRBV7-9 and TRBJ2-7, with 11 bases matching TRBD2. V shed 3 bases, J shed 5 bases, and the junction held 9 bases outside the gene matches. Germline assignment: CDR1 SEHNR and CDR2 FQNEAQ (reference sequence). This CDR3 region has 16 residues. The CDR3 DNA reads as TGTGCCAGCAGCTTCACGACCGGGACTAGCGGTAACGAGCAGTACTTC. Amino acid sequence: CASSFTTGTSGNEQYF.

The V gene is TRBV19, the J gene TRBJ2-1; 10 bases are a match to TRBD2. This CDR3 is built from 16 residues. V shed 5 bases, J shed 6 bases, and the junction held 10 bases outside the gene matches. Germline lookup yields CDR1 LNHDA and CDR2 SQIVND (reference sequence). The CDR3: CASSQAGGTSRNEQFF. CDR3 nucleotide sequence: TGTGCCAGTAGTCAAGCGGGAGGGACCTCTCGCAATGAGCAGTTCTTC.

The genes are TRBV4-2 and TRBJ1-3, with 7 nucleotides matching TRBD1. Germline assignment: CDR1 LGHNA and CDR2 YNFKEQ. Trimming cost V 4 bases and J 0 bases; bases outside gene matches: 3. The CDR3 length is 15 residues. This CDR3 is CASSPGTVSGNTIYF. DNA of the CDR3: TGTGCCAGCAGCCCGGGGACAGTCTCTGGAAACACCATATATTTT.

The rearrangement links TRBV2 to TRBJ1-2, with TRBD1 as a possible D gene (5 bases). V was clipped by 6 bases and J by 1 base, with 18 bases between them. Germline loops: CDR1 SNHLY, CDR2 FYNNEI. This CDR3 region has 16 residues. CDR3 region: CASSPRGGEINYGYTF. The DNA of the CDR3 is TGTGCCAGCAGCCCCCGTGGAGGGGAAATTAACTATGGCTACACCTTC.

V usage is TRBV5-6 and J usage is TRBJ1-2; D is ambiguous. CDR1 is SGHDT, CDR2 YYEEEE, per germline. The CDR3 runs 13 residues. Trimming removed 1 base at V and 7 bases at J, with 11 bases between. CDR3 amino acids: CASSLSVGVGYTF. Written as DNA, the CDR3 is TGTGCCAGCAGCTTGTCTGTTGGAGTTGGCTACACCTTC. Full variable domain (remainder filled in from reference TRBV5-6 and TRBJ1-2): DAGVTQSPTHLIKTRGQQVTLRCSPKSGHDTVSWYQQALGQGPQFIFQYYEEEERQRGNFPDRFSGHQFPNYSSELNVNALLLGDSALYLCASSLSVGVGYTFGSGTRLTVV.

This chain links TRBV29-1 with TRBJ2-7; 8 bases align to TRBD2. The CDR3 is 17 residues long. CDR1 and CDR2 from the germline V gene are SQVTM and ANQGSEA. Losses at the gene ends were 0 bases for V and 0 bases for J; bases not matched to a gene: 10. The CDR3 DNA reads TGCAGCGTTGAAGATCGAAATCTAGCGGGCAACTCCTACGAGCAGTACTTC. Translation: CSVEDRNLAGNSYEQYF.

V gene TRBV25-1 combines with J gene TRBJ1-6, with TRBD1 matching over 9 bases. V shed 4 bases and J 7 bases; nucleotides not matched to a gene: 5. Looked up from germline, CDR1 is MGHDK and CDR2 is SYGVNS. The CDR3 consists of 15 residues. CDR3 nucleotides: TGTGCCAGCAGTGCCCGGGACAGGGAGAATTCACCCCTCCACTTT. This sequence encodes CASSARDRENSPLHF.

The chain recombines TRBV11-3 with TRBJ2-7; weak D call: TRBD1 (6 bases). Germline CDR1 is SGHNT and CDR2 is YENEEA. Trimming shortened V by 2 bases and J by 3 bases, and 8 bases separated the two germline ends. This CDR3 is 13 amino acids long. The CDR3 loop is CASSLPRGYEQYF. CDR3 DNA: TGTGCCAGCAGCTTACCCAGGGGCTACGAGCAGTACTTC.

The CDR3 bases are TGCGCCAGCAGCGCGACCCAGGGAAGCTTCAATCAGCCCCAGCATTTT. This sequence encodes CASSATQGSFNQPQHF. This chain joins TRBV10-2 and TRBJ1-5, with D possibly TRBD1 on 5 matching bases. Germline V gene data show CDR1 as WSHSY and CDR2 as SAAADI. The CDR3 runs to 16 residues. V lost 6 bases and J 3 bases, leaving 18 bases between the germline ends.

Details on this clone: Germline and junction disagree at one end, which may indicate a read error. This sequence joins TRBV27 and TRBJ1-1; D is possibly TRBD1 (5 bases). CDR3 length: 14 amino acids. Germline V CDR1 and CDR2: MNHEY, SMNVEV (reference sequence). Written as DNA, the CDR3 is TGTGCCAGCAGTCTATCCTGGGGGGGGTCTGAAGCTTTCTTT. Translation gives CASSLSWGGSEAFF.

DNA for the CDR3: TGCGCCAGCAGCCGCAGGGAATATAGCAATCAGCCCCAGCATTTT. This translates into CASSRREYSNQPQHF. The chain links TRBV5-1 to TRBJ1-5; a weak D match, TRBD1 (5 bases). V lost 4 bases and J 0 bases, leaving 11 bases between the germline ends. CDR3 length: 15 amino acids. Per germline, CDR1 SGHRS and CDR2 YFSETQ. The entire variable domain, with the rest obtained from reference TRBV5-1 and TRBJ1-5, is as follows: KAGVTQTPRYLIKTRGQQVTLSCSPISGHRSVSWYQQTPGQGLQFLFEYFSETQRNKGNFPGRFSGRQFSNSRSEMNVSTLELGDSALYLCASSRREYSNQPQHFGDGTRLSIL.

This chain links TRBV6-1 with TRBJ1-3; TRBD1 agrees at 8 bases. The CDR3 extends over 17 amino acids. V shed 1 base and J 3 bases; nucleotides not matched to a gene: 8. The V gene's germline CDR1 is MNHNS and CDR2 SASEGT. CDR3 nucleotides: TGTGCCAGCAGTGAAGGATATCAGGGGGCTAGTGGAAACACCATATATTTT. This codes for CASSEGYQGASGNTIYF.

This clone was detected a few times. The chain employs TRBV6-2 or TRBV6-3 and TRBJ2-7, with TRBD2 as a possible D gene (6 bases). Looked up from germline, CDR1 is MNHEY and CDR2 is SVGEGT. This CDR3 spans 14 amino acids. Trimming left V 5 bases short and J 0 bases short, with 11 bases between. DNA for the CDR3: TGTGCCAGCAGTCAGCCTAGCGTCTCCTACGAGCAGTACTTC. This sequence encodes CASSQPSVSYEQYF.

The V gene is TRBV5-5, the J gene TRBJ2-1; TRBD2 matches at 11 bases. J lost 3 bases, V lost 4 bases, and 6 bases had no gene match. CDR3 size: 16 residues. Germline loops: CDR1 SGHKS, CDR2 YYEKEE (reference sequence). This CDR3 reads CASSLRTSGSYNEQFF. DNA of the CDR3: TGTGCCAGCAGCCTCCGAACTAGCGGGAGCTACAATGAGCAGTTCTTC.

The CDR3 loop reads CAWRRTGGNTIYF. Written as DNA, the CDR3 is TGTGCCTGGAGGCGGACAGGAGGAAACACCATATATTTT. The chain uses TRBV30 and TRBJ1-3; TRBD1 matches 7 bases. The trim removed 3 bases at V and 4 bases at J, leaving 3 bases unmatched. Germline CDR1 GTSNPN, CDR2 SVGIG (reference sequence). The CDR3 totals 13 residues.

The chain joins TRBV11-3 to TRBJ2-4, with TRBD1 matching over 8 bases. CDR1 and CDR2 from the germline V gene are SGHNT and YENEEA. This CDR3 region has 15 residues. Trimming took 5 bases from V and 5 from J; bases not matched to a gene: 8. The CDR3 DNA follows: TGTGCCAGCAGCCAGGGGCCAGGGGGCGAAAACATTCAGTACTTC. It is translated as CASSQGPGGENIQYF.

The gene calls are TRBV6-2 or TRBV6-3 and TRBJ1-1; 8 nucleotides align to TRBD1. The V gene end was trimmed by 4 bases and the J gene end by 3 bases; junction bases not matched to a gene: 7. CDR1 and CDR2 (germline): MNHEY, SVGEGT. The CDR3 covers 15 residues. CDR3 residues: CASSSRQGMDTEAFF. CDR3 sequence (DNA): TGTGCCAGCAGTTCAAGACAGGGGATGGACACTGAAGCTTTCTTT.

V gene TRBV5-4 combines with J gene TRBJ2-7; 14 bases align to TRBD2. CDR1 is SGHNT, CDR2 YYREEE, per germline (reference sequence). V trimming: 5 bases; J trimming: 4 bases; junction bases outside the gene matches: 17. CDR3 length: 19 residues. This CDR3 is CASRVGGLRLAGGEYEQYF. CDR3 sequence (DNA): TGTGCCAGCAGGGTCGGGGGCCTTCGACTAGCGGGAGGGGAGTACGAGCAGTACTTC.